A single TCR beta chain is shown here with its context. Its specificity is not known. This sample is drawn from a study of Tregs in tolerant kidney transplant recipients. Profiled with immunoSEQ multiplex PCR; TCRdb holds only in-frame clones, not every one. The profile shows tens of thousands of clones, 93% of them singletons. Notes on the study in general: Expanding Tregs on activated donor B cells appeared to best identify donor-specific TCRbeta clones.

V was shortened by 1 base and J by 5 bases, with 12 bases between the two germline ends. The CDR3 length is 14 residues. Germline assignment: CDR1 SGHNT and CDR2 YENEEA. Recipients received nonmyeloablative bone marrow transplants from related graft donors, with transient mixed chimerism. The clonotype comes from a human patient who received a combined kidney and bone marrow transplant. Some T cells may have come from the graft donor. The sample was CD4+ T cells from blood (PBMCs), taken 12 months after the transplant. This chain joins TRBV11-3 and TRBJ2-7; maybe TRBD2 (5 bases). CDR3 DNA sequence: TGTGCCAGCAGCTTAGGAGGAGGTATCCACGAGCAGTACTTC. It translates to CASSLGGGIHEQYF. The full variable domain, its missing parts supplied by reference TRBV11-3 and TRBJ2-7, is EAGVVQSPRYKIIEKKQPVAFWCNPISGHNTLYWYLQNLGQGPELLIRYENEEAVDDSQLPKDRFSAERLKGVDSTLKIQPAELGDSAVYLCASSLGGGIHEQYFGPGTRLTVT.